The text below deals with one TCR beta chain. The data derive from a study of T-cell reconstitution after alpha-beta-depleted transplantation in children. Using unique molecular identifiers, the investigators prepared the TCRbeta library. MiXCR, run by TCRdb on the PCR reads, gives a single entry per CDR3 protein. The sample lists around 500,000 distinct CDR3 sequences, more than 20% occurring once. V lost 5 bases and J 7 bases, leaving 20 bases between the germline ends. The CDR3 is 15 amino acids. Germline V gene sequence: CDR1 SGHTA, CDR2 FQGNSA. The sequencing used PBMCs, mostly from graft donor cells, collected 360 days after TCRalphabeta/CD19-depleted stem cell transplant. This rearrangement joins TRBV7-2 to TRBJ2-5, with D unresolved. The receptor was derived from a boy less than two years old who had a stem cell transplant for acute myeloid leukemia, so the T cells may come from the graft donor. The CDR3 protein is CASSPPRRGIGTQYF. CDR3 bases: TGTGCCAGCAGCCCGCCTCGACGAGGTATCGGGACCCAGTACTTC.